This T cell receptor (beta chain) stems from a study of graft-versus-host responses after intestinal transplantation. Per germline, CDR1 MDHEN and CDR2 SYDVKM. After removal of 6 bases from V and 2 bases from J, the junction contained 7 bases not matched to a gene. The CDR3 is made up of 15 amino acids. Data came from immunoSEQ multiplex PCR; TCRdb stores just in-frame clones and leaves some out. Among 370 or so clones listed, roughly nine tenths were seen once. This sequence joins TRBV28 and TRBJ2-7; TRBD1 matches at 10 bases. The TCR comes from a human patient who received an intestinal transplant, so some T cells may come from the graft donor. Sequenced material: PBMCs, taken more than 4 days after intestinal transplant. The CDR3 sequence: CASSIGDRGPYEQYF. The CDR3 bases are TGTGCCAGCAGCATAGGGGACAGGGGCCCCTACGAGCAGTACTTC.